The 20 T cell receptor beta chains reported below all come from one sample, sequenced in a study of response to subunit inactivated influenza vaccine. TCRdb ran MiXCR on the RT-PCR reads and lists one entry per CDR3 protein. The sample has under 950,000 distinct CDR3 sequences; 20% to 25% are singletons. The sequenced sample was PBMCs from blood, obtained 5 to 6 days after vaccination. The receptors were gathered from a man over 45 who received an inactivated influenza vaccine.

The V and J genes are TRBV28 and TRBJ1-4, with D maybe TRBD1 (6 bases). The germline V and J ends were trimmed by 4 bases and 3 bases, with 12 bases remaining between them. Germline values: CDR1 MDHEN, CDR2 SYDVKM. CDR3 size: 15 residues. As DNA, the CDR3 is TGTGCCAGCAGTTCGCTCCAGGGGTCTAATGAAAAACTGTTTTTT. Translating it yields CASSSLQGSNEKLFF.

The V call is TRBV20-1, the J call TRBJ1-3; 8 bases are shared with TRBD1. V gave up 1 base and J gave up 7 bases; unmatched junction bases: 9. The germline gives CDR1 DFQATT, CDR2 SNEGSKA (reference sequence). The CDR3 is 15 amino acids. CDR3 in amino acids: CSARAGTGGGNTIYF. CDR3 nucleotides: TGCAGTGCTAGAGCCGGGACAGGAGGGGGGAACACCATATATTTT.

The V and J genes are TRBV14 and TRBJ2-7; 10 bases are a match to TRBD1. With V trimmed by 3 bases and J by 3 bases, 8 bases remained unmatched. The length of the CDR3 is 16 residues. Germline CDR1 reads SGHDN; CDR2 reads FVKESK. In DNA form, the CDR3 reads TGTGCCAGCAGCCATTTAGACAGGGGGCTGAACTACGAGCAGTACTTC. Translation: CASSHLDRGLNYEQYF. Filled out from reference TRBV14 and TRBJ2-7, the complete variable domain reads EAGVTQFPSHSVIEKGQTVTLRCDPISGHDNLYWYRRVMGKEIKFLLHFVKESKQDESGMPNNRFLAERTGGTYSTLKVQPAELEDSGVYFCASSHLDRGLNYEQYFGPGTRLTVT.

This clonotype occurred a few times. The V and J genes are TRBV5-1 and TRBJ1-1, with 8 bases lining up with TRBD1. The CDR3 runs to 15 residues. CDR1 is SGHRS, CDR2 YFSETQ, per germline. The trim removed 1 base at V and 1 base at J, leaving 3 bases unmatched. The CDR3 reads CASSLTGGGNTEAFF. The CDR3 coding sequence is TGCGCCAGCAGCTTGACAGGGGGAGGGAACACTGAAGCTTTCTTT.

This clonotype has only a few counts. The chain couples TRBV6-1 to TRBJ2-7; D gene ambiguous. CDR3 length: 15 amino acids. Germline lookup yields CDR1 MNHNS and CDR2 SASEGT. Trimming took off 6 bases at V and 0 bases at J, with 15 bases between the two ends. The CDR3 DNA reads TGTGCCAGCAGGCCGACACCCCAGGCCTCCTACGAGCAGTACTTC. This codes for CASRPTPQASYEQYF.

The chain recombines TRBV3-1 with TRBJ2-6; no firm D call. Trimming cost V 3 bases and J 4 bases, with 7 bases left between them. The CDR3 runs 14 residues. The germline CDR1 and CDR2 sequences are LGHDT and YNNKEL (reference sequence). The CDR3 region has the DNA TGTGCCAGCAGCCAGGTTGCGGGGGCCAACGTCCTGACTTTC. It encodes CASSQVAGANVLTF.

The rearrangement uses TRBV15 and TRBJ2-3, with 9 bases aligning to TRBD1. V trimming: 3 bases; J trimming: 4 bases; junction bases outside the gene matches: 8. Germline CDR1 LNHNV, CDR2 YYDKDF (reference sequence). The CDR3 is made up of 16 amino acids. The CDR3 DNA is TGTGCCACCAGCAGCCCTGGGGACAGGGCTCCAGATACGCAGTATTTT. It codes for CATSSPGDRAPDTQYF.

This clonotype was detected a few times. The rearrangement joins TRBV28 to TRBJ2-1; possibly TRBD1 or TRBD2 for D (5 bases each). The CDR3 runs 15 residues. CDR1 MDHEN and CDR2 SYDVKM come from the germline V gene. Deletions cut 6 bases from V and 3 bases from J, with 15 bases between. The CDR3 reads CASRELDSNYNEQFF. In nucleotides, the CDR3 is TGTGCCAGCAGGGAACTAGACAGTAACTACAATGAGCAGTTCTTC.

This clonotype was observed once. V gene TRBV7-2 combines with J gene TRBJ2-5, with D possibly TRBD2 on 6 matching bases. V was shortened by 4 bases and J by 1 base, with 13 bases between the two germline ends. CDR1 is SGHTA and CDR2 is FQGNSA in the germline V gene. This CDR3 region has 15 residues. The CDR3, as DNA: TGTGCCAGCAGCTCAAGAATAGCGGTCCAAGAGACCCAGTACTTC. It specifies CASSSRIAVQETQYF.

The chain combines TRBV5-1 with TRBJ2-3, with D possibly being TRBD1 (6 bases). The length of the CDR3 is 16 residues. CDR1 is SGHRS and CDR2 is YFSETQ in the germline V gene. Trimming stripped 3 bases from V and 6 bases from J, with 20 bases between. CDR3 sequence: CASSSPSGEGGDTQYF. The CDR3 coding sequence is TGCGCCAGCAGCTCTCCCAGCGGTGAAGGGGGTGATACGCAGTATTTT. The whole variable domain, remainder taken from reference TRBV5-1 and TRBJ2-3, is KAGVTQTPRYLIKTRGQQVTLSCSPISGHRSVSWYQQTPGQGLQFLFEYFSETQRNKGNFPGRFSGRQFSNSRSEMNVSTLELGDSALYLCASSSPSGEGGDTQYFGPGTRLTVL.

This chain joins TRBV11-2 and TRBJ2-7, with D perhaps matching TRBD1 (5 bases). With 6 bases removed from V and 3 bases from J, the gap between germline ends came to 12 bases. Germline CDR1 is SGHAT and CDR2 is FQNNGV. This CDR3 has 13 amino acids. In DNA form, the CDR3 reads TGTGCCAGCAGAGGGAAGGGGTTCTACGAGCAGTACTTC. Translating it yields CASRGKGFYEQYF.

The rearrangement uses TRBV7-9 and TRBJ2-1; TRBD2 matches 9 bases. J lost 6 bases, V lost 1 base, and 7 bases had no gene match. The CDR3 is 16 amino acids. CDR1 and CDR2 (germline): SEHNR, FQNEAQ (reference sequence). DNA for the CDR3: TGTGCCAGCAGCTTAGACCTAGCGGGGTACCCCAATGAGCAGTTCTTC. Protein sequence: CASSLDLAGYPNEQFF.

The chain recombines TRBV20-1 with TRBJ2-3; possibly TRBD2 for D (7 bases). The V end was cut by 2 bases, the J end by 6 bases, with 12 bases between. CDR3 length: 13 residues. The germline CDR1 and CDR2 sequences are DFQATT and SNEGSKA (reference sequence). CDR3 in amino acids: CSARRGRADTQYF. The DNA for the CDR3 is TGCAGTGCTAGAAGGGGGAGGGCCGATACGCAGTATTTT.

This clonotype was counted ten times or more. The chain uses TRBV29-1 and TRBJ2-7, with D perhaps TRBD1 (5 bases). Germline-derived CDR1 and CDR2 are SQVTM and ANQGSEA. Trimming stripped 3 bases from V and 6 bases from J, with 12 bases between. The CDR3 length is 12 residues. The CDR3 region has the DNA TGCAGCGTTGAGGCAGGGTCGGGCGAGCAGTACTTC. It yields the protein CSVEAGSGEQYF.

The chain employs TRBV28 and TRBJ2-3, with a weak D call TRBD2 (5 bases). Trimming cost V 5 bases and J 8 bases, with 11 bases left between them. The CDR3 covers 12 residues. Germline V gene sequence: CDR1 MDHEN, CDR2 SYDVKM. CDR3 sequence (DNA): TGTGCCAGCAGTGCGGACTCGATTACGCAGTATTTT. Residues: CASSADSITQYF. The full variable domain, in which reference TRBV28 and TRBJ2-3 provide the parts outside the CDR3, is DVKVTQSSRYLVKRTGEKVFLECVQDMDHENMFWYRQDPGLGLRLIYFSYDVKMKEKGDIPEGYSVSREKKERFSLILESASTNQTSMYLCASSADSITQYFGPGTRLTVL.

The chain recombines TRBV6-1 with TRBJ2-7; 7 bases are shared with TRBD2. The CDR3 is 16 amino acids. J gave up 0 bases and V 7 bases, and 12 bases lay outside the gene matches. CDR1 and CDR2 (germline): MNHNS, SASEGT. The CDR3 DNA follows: TGTGCCAGCAATCCGACGCGGGGGACGAGCTCCTACGAGCAGTACTTC. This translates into CASNPTRGTSSYEQYF.

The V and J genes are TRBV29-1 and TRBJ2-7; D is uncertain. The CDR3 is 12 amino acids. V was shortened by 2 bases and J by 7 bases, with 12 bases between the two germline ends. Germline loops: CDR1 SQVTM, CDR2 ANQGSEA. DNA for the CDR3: TGCAGCGTTGAACGGCTCAGTCGAGAGCAGTACTTC. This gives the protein CSVERLSREQYF.

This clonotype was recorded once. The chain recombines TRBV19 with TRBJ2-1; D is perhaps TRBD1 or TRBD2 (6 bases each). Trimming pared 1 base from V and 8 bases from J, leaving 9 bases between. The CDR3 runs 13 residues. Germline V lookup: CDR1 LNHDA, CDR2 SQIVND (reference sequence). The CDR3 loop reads CASSIVRGDEQFF. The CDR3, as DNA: TGTGCCAGTAGTATAGTTAGGGGGGATGAGCAGTTCTTC.

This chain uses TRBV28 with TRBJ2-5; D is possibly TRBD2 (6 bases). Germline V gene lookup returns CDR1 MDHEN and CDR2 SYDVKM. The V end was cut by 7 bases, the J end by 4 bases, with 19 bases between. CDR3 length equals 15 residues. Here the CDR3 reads CASNLRTSQGETQYF. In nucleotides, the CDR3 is TGTGCCAGCAACCTACGTACTAGCCAGGGAGAGACCCAGTACTTC.

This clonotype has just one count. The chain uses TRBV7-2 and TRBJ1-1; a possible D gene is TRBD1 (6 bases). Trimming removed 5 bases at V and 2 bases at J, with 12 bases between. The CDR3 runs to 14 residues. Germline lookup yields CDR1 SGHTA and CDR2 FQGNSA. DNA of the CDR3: TGTGCCAGCAGCACCGGGACACCAAACACTGAAGCTTTCTTT. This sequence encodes CASSTGTPNTEAFF.